This T cell receptor (beta chain) was recovered during a study of blood T cell repertoires in COVID-19. Study background: T cells, B-cell-depleted T cells, or PBMCs provided the cDNA or gDNA that served as material.

The V and J ends lost 1 base and 5 bases, in that order; junction bases with no gene match: 2. The CDR3 totals 14 residues. Per the germline V gene, CDR1 is SGHTA and CDR2 is FQGNSA. As concerns this clone: The same CDR3 also results from other DNA sequences found in this sample.

Profiled with immunoSEQ multiplex PCR; TCRdb holds only in-frame clones, not every one. The table includes about 83,000 clones, about three quarters detected once. The source of this sequence is a woman of 80 years or more with active or convalescent COVID-19. The sample taken for sequencing was peripheral blood. The rearrangement joins TRBV7-2 to TRBJ2-5; 9 positions agree with TRBD2. This CDR3 reads CASSLGAGGETQYF. Here the CDR3 DNA reads TGTGCCAGCAGCTTAGGCGCGGGGGGGGAGACCCAGTACTTC.